This T cell receptor (beta chain) was captured by sequencing in a study of T cell repertoires in cytomegalovirus infection. On the study more broadly: CMV infection together with matching HLA type was indicated by public TCR beta signatures. Overall study findings and caveats: Accumulated public TCR beta family frequency recognized individuals carrying CMV together with the relevant HLA. The study found HLA-C-restricted CMV-specific TCR beta clonotypes dominating the ex vivo response.

Comment on this clonotype: Its specificity is unknown. A read error is possible here, since a much larger clone lies one base away.

One entry per CDR3 protein, called by TCRdb with MiXCR from the reads. The sample yields about 300,000 distinct CDR3 sequences, roughly 26% seen once. The clonotype was recovered from a human donor in good health (CMV status not recorded). Some clones in this sample may be carry-over from other donors' samples. The sample comprised PBMCs.

The CDR3 coding sequence is TGTGCCAGCAGCTTAGATAGCGGGGGGGCCCAGGAGACCCAGTACTTC. Residues: CASSLDSGGAQETQYF. V usage is TRBV7-2 and J usage is TRBJ2-5; TRBD2 matches at 11 bases. Germline CDR1 is SGHTA and CDR2 is FQGNSA. The CDR3 loop spans 16 amino acids. J gave up 5 bases and V 1 base, and 6 bases lay outside the gene matches.